Listed below are T cell receptor beta chains from one sample, sequenced in a study of T cell responses to AZD1222 COVID-19 vaccine. Libraries were prepared by immunoSEQ multiplex PCR; TCRdb keeps only in-frame clonotypes and omits some of them. The sample has 150,000 to 200,000 clones; 88% are singletons. This specimen consisted of peripheral blood, obtained 28 days after the second AZD1222 dose. The receptors were sampled from an adult who received the AZD1222 COVID-19 vaccine. The conserved cysteine and the conserved F or W are not part of the CDR3 here. The order of the fields is V gene, J gene, CDR3 length, clone size, CDR3 protein. Rows may omit the clone size; those that give it use once, few, many or a size class.

>TRBV28|TRBJ1-6|13|.
ASSSRQGDNSPLH
>TRBV9|TRBJ2-2|14|.
ASSVEGRPNTGELF
>TRBV6-1|TRBJ1-4|13|.
ASSEGPGVGEKLF
>TRBV5-5|TRBJ2-5|14|.
ASSLVFSGGGETQY
>TRBV19|TRBJ1-2|11|.
ASTMGGENGYT
>TRBV6-5|TRBJ2-3|12|.
ASSYRGAADTQY
>TRBV5-1|TRBJ2-3|17|.
ASSSSPGTGTGPGDTQY
>TRBV4-3|TRBJ2-2|13|.
ASSQDSGDTGELF
>TRBV15|TRBJ1-1|13|many
ATSRGGQGNTEAF
>TRBV5-8|TRBJ2-7|13|.
ASSGGGQIFYEQY
>TRBV7-2|TRBJ2-5|11|.
ASSWAHRETQY
>TRBV5-4|TRBJ1-1|12|.
ASSREGANTEAF
>TRBV27|TRBJ2-5|11|once
ASSLRNGETQY
>TRBV6-5|TRBJ2-3|14|.
ASSYGGGGGTDTQY
>TRBV11-2|TRBJ2-2|14|.
ASSLAEGRNSGELF
>TRBV2|TRBJ2-7|12|.
ASNLTGGGYEQY
>TRBV7-9|TRBJ2-2|13|few
ASSINRGITGELF
>TRBV5-4|TRBJ2-6|14|.
ASSVELLSGANVLT
>TRBV7-2|TRBJ2-7|13|.
ASSLALAGVYEQY
>TRBV5-1|TRBJ2-5|9|few
ASSLKETQY
>TRBV5-1|TRBJ2-2|14|.
ASSLLSGIDTGELF
>TRBV6-6|TRBJ1-5|12|.
ASSYSGRGRPQH
>TRBV5-1|TRBJ1-2|11|.
ASSLDIPQGYT
>TRBV18|TRBJ1-5|11|.
ASSPGGLEPQH
>TRBV27|TRBJ1-1|12|few
ASSLGHMNTEAF
>TRBV5-4|TRBJ1-2|11|.
ASSQTGNYGYT
>TRBV3-1/TRBV3-2|TRBJ1-1|13|.
ASSQDMGGWTEAF
>TRBV29-1|TRBJ1-3|13|.
SVTLVVGSGNTIY
>TRBV9|TRBJ2-1|13|.
ASSVEFVRGDEQF
>TRBV24-1|TRBJ2-1|13|.
ATSEGTTFGDEQF
>TRBV6-2/TRBV6-3|TRBJ2-3|9|.
ASSPGDTQY
>TRBV10-2|TRBJ1-3|14|.
ASSASHGGSGNTIY
>TRBV4-2|TRBJ1-1|12|.
ASSQKTGNTEAF
>TRBV19|TRBJ1-1|11|.
ARIWAAGTEAF
>TRBV19|TRBJ1-6|11|.
ASKGFHNSPLH
>TRBV9|TRBJ1-4|12|once
ASSVSTGNEKLF
>TRBV21-1|TRBJ1-6|13|.
AAIEGPIYNSPLH
>TRBV6-5|TRBJ1-2|11|.
ASRPKGKNDYT
>TRBV5-6|TRBJ1-2|14|.
ASSFRLEGTVYGYT
>TRBV4-3|TRBJ1-1|12|few
ASSQRTANTEAF
>TRBV10-3|TRBJ1-1|12|.
AIKDDISNTEAF
>TRBV4-2|TRBJ2-7|15|.
ASSQDPTGTSSYEQY
>TRBV19|TRBJ1-5|18|.
ASSIAHPPMGAMGNQPQH
>TRBV5-4|TRBJ2-3|12|once
ASSSDRVEDTQY